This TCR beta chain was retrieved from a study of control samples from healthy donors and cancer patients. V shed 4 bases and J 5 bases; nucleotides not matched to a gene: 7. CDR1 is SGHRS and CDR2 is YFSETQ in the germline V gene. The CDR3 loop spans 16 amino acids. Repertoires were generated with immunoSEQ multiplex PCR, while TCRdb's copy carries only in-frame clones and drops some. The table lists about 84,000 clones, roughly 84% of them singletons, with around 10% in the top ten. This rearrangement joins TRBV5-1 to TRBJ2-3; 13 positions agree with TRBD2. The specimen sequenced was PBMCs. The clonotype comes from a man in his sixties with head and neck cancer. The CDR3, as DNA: TGCGCCAGCAGCCGGGGGACTAGCGGGACGGGAGATACGCAGTATTTT. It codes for CASSRGTSGTGDTQYF.